The present T cell receptor (beta chain) was sequenced within a study of OX40 agonist ivuxolimab in advanced cancers. Study in general: Dose-escalation patients' cancers were hepatocellular carcinoma, melanoma, renal cell or head and neck cancer. Males comprised 82.7% of the group, whose mean age was about 61 years (range roughly 20 to 85). Regarding the study as a whole: CD4+ and CD8+ T cells in blood underwent clonal expansion by week 6 at 0.1 to 3.0 mg/kg.

The CDR3 covers 13 residues. Trimming cost V 3 bases and J 7 bases, with 10 bases left between them. Germline CDR1 reads ENHRY; CDR2 reads SYGVKD. Method: immunoSEQ multiplex PCR; TCRdb's copy keeps in-frame clones and lacks some. The table has more than 9,000 clones, around 79% seen once; the top ten hold under 25%. Researchers took blood at baseline, on cycle 4 day 1, and on cycle 7 day 1. A note on this clone: Its antigen is unknown.

Sequenced material: CD4+ or CD8+ T cells sorted from blood, taken in a trial of the OX40 agonist ivuxolimab. The chain uses TRBV10-3 and TRBJ2-1, with D unresolved. This TCR came from an adult with an advanced solid tumor such as melanoma, head and neck, liver or kidney cancer. The CDR3 region has the DNA TGTGCCATCAGTGACCCAGACTTAAATGAGCAGTTCTTC. Translated, it gives CAISDPDLNEQFF.